These 14 T cell receptor beta chains were sequenced from one sample in a study of cytomegalovirus exposure and HLA in healthy donors. PCR involved 60 Vbeta and 13 Jbeta primers. Generated by immunoSEQ multiplex PCR, the TCRdb table keeps only in-frame clones and is missing some. This sample has roughly 98,000 clones, with 76% found just once. Material: PBMCs. The receptors come from a man in his forties in good health and CMV-seronegative.

The chain employs TRBV5-1 and TRBJ2-1; weak D call: TRBD2 (6 bases). This CDR3 is built from 14 residues. V was cut by 0 bases and J by 7 bases, with 11 bases left in between. Per the germline V gene, CDR1 is SGHRS and CDR2 is YFSETQ. CDR3 amino acids: CASSLGLGGNEQFF. Written as DNA, the CDR3 is TGCGCCAGCAGCTTGGGTCTGGGGGGAAATGAGCAGTTCTTC.

The gene calls are TRBV6-1 and TRBJ1-3; maybe TRBD1 (6 bases). The V gene's germline CDR1 is MNHNS and CDR2 SASEGT. The CDR3 sequence is 17 residues long. With 0 bases removed from V and 0 bases from J, the gap between germline ends came to 12 bases. The CDR3 DNA follows: TGTGCCAGCAGTGAAGCGTACCTAGGGGGCTCTGGAAACACCATATATTTT. Protein: CASSEAYLGGSGNTIYF.

V gene TRBV25-1 combines with J gene TRBJ2-1, with D hard to call. V lost 5 bases to trimming and J lost 9 bases, with 5 bases between them. The CDR3 spans 10 residues. Germline CDR1 MGHDK, CDR2 SYGVNS. The CDR3 region has the DNA TGTGCCAGCAGTTTAGTTGAGCAGTTCTTC. Amino acids: CASSLVEQFF.

The chain has TRBV7-6 and TRBJ2-7; D is ambiguous. The V and J ends lost 5 bases and 2 bases respectively, with 10 bases between them. The CDR3 is 13 amino acids. The germline CDR1 and CDR2 sequences are SGHVS and FNYEAQ. CDR3 amino acids: CASSPRETYEQYF. CDR3 in DNA: TGTGCCAGCAGCCCGCGTGAGACCTACGAGCAGTACTTC.

CDR3 loop: CASTGGLAGVYEQFF. As DNA, the CDR3 is TGTGCCAGCACCGGGGGACTAGCGGGAGTTTATGAGCAGTTCTTC. V usage is TRBV2 and J usage is TRBJ2-1; TRBD2 matches at 14 bases. This CDR3 region has 15 residues. Germline V lookup: CDR1 SNHLY, CDR2 FYNNEI. The trim removed 7 bases at V and 8 bases at J, leaving 7 bases unmatched. The whole variable domain, remainder taken from reference TRBV2 and TRBJ2-1, is EPEVTQTPSHQVTQMGQEVILRCVPISNHLYFYWYRQILGQKVEFLVSFYNNEISEKSEIFDDQFSVERPDGSNFTLKIRSTKLEDSAMYFCASTGGLAGVYEQFFGPGTRLTVL.

J is TRBJ2-2 and V is TRBV25-1; TRBD2 matches at 7 bases. The CDR3 has 11 amino acids. Per the germline V gene, CDR1 is MGHDK and CDR2 is SYGVNS. The V gene end was trimmed by 10 bases and the J gene end by 7 bases; junction bases not matched to a gene: 3. The CDR3 DNA follows: TGTGCCACGGGCGGGGGCGGGGAGCTGTTTTTT. Translating gives CATGGGGELFF.

The chain recombines TRBV4-3 with TRBJ1-2; the D gene is possibly TRBD1 (6 bases). V shed 2 bases and J shed 7 bases, with 14 bases lying between them. The germline CDR1 and CDR2 sequences are LGHNA and YSLEER. The CDR3 loop spans 14 amino acids. CDR3 region: CASSQWTDSIGYTF. DNA for the CDR3: TGCGCCAGCAGCCAATGGACGGACAGTATTGGCTACACCTTC.

The chain has TRBV7-8 and TRBJ2-7; TRBD2 matches 16 bases. This CDR3 comprises 18 residues. Germline V gives CDR1 SGHVS, CDR2 FQNEAQ. After removal of 5 bases from V and 4 bases from J, the junction contained 11 bases not matched to a gene. The CDR3 region has the DNA TGTGCCAGCAGCCGTCTGGGAGGGACTAGCGGGGGGGGATACGAGCAGTACTTC. It is translated as CASSRLGGTSGGGYEQYF.

The chain has TRBV5-5 and TRBJ1-5; 7 bases line up with TRBD1. V was clipped by 1 base and J by 4 bases; unmatched bases: 14. The length of the CDR3 is 18 residues. CDR1 is SGHKS and CDR2 is YYEKEE in the germline V gene (reference sequence). The CDR3 loop is CASSLSRNDRVVNQPQHF. The CDR3 DNA follows: TGTGCCAGCAGCTTGTCTCGTAACGACAGGGTGGTAAATCAGCCCCAGCATTTT. The full variable domain, in which reference TRBV5-5 and TRBJ1-5 provide the parts outside the CDR3, is DAGVTQSPTHLIKTRGQQVTLRCSPISGHKSVSWYQQVLGQGPQFIFQYYEKEERGRGNFPDRFSARQFPNYSSELNVNALLLGDSALYLCASSLSRNDRVVNQPQHFGDGTRLSIL.

Only one count was recorded for this clone. V gene TRBV15 combines with J gene TRBJ2-2, with D maybe TRBD2 (5 bases). This CDR3 has 16 residues. Germline V lookup: CDR1 LNHNV, CDR2 YYDKDF (reference sequence). Between the trimmed V and J ends, which lost 0 bases and 1 base, there was a span of 9 bases. CDR3 DNA sequence: TGTGCCACCAGCAGAGACCTAGGGAGGAACACCGGGGAGCTGTTTTTT. Its protein product is CATSRDLGRNTGELFF. The full variable domain, with the rest looked up from reference TRBV15 and TRBJ2-2, is DAMVIQNPRYQVTQFGKPVTLSCSQTLNHNVMYWYQQKSSQAPKLLFHYYDKDFNNEADTPDNFQSRRPNTSFCFLDIRSPGLGDTAMYLCATSRDLGRNTGELFFGEGSRLTVL.

This clone has just a few counts. The chain combines TRBV9 with TRBJ1-3; D gene unclear. CDR3 length: 16 amino acids. V lost 0 bases, J lost 2 bases, and 12 bases lay in between. In germline, CDR1 is SGDLS, CDR2 YYNGEE. CDR3 DNA: TGTGCCAGCAGCGTAGAAGTCGGCGGGGCTGGAAACACCATATATTTT. Its protein product is CASSVEVGGAGNTIYF.

This chain connects TRBV30 to TRBJ2-3; D is unresolved. The CDR3 has 14 amino acids. Germline assignment: CDR1 GTSNPN and CDR2 SVGIG (reference sequence). V was shortened by 1 base and J by 0 bases, with 8 bases between the two germline ends. The CDR3 bases are TGTGCCTGGAGTGGGATAGCAAGCACAGATACGCAGTATTTT. Amino acid sequence: CAWSGIASTDTQYF. Together with reference TRBV30 and TRBJ2-3, the CDR3 gives the full variable domain: SQTIHQWPATLVQPVGSPLSLECTVEGTSNPNLYWYRQAAGRGLQLLFYSVGIGQISSEVPQNLSASRPQDRQFILSSKKLLLSDSGFYLCAWSGIASTDTQYFGPGTRLTVL.

The DNA for the CDR3 is TGTGCCAGCAGCCCACAAACCGGCAGGGAGGCAGATACGCAGTATTTT. This codes for CASSPQTGREADTQYF. V and J are TRBV4-2 and TRBJ2-3; a possible D gene is TRBD2 (6 bases). The CDR3 runs to 16 residues. Germline CDR1 and CDR2: LGHNA and YNFKEQ. V shed 4 bases and J shed 4 bases, with 18 bases lying between them.

V and J are TRBV6-1 and TRBJ2-3, with a possible D match to TRBD1 (6 bases). The germline V gene has CDR1 MNHNS and CDR2 SASEGT. V lost 9 bases, J lost 3 bases, and 16 bases lay in between. The CDR3 loop spans 14 amino acids. CDR3 DNA: TGTGCCAGTATCCTCCAGGGGTTTACAGATACGCAGTATTTT. Its translation is CASILQGFTDTQYF.